This entry concerns a single TCR beta chain. Between the trimmed V and J ends, which lost 8 bases and 1 base, there was a span of 11 bases. The CDR3 has 13 amino acids. In germline, CDR1 is ENHRY, CDR2 SYGVKD. The data were obtained in a study of blood T cell repertoires in COVID-19. Study background: COVID-19 samples, acute and convalescent, were from the United States, Italy and Spain. PBMCs, B-cell-depleted T cells, or T cells were the source of the cDNA or gDNA that made up the material.

As originally analysed: Counts of nucleated cells, estimated from reference gene primer amplification, were obtained. Assay used: immunoSEQ multiplex PCR; TCRdb lists only in-frame clones, some missing. Clone size and the V and J calls come from that table; the DNA yielded D and trimming. The sample lists about 170,000 clones; approximately 88% were seen once. What was sequenced was peripheral blood. This sequence originates from a woman older than 75 with active or convalescent COVID-19. This rearrangement joins TRBV10-3 to TRBJ1-1; D possibly corresponds to TRBD1 (6 bases). The CDR3 DNA reads TGTGCCATCGAGGGGGTACCGAACACTGAAGCTTTCTTT. Translated: CAIEGVPNTEAFF.